This T cell receptor beta chain is drawn from a study of T cells in Graves' hyperthyroidism and ophthalmopathy (dated 2019 in TCRdb). Some background on the complete study: A discovery cohort of about 100 patients, roughly 45 with Graves' ophthalmopathy and approximately 57 with stable Graves' hyperthyroidism, was used to find distinguishing TCR V-J signatures. The roughly 91 discovery patients were randomly split 7:3 into training and test sets. Once sampling was done, hyperthyroidism patients were given methimazole at a starting dose of 30 mg daily, whereas ophthalmopathy patients were given high-dose intravenous methylprednisolone. An independent validation cohort of 18 to 20 hyperthyroidism patients and 17 patients who later progressed to ophthalmopathy tested prospective prediction of ophthalmopathy. In six Graves' hyperthyroidism patients, the study also compared T-cell repertoires from thyroid tissue with T-cell repertoires from blood. According to the paper, TCR Vbeta CDR3 sequencing was carried out on around 140 peripheral blood samples, which came from approximately 41 ophthalmopathy, around 75 hyperthyroidism and about 17 progressor patients. Beyond this particular receptor, the publication reports: In validation, the model predicted progression to ophthalmopathy a median of about 6.8 months before onset, with roughly 70% sensitivity and almost 75% specificity. A 13 V-J signature model separated ophthalmopathy from stable hyperthyroidism, with approximately 86% sensitivity and just under 84% specificity in cross-validation and 80%/75% in testing. Most expanded thyroid clonotypes (frequency above 0.001) were also detected in blood, suggesting blood repertoires may reflect thyroid immune responses. No statistical method was used to fix the sample size in advance, and group allocation was not hidden from the investigators.

As for this clonotype: Its antigen target is currently unknown. The junction departs from germline at one end; a sequencing error may be responsible.

Graves' hyperthyroidism was defined as stable when no progression to ophthalmopathy occurred over 18 months of follow-up. Hyperthyroidism patients were newly diagnosed, had a disease duration of under 2 months, and were aged 18 to 65 years. Any patient with an uncontrolled infection, another autoimmune disease, pregnancy or lactation was excluded. Diagnoses were based on clinical symptoms, serum thyroxine and TRAb, thyroid ultrasound and orbital computed tomography. Total RNA was extracted with Trizol reagent, and quality was checked on an Agilent 2100 Bioanalyzer. The germline V gene yields SGHTA for CDR1 and FQGNSA for CDR2. From the cysteine through the phenylalanine, the CDR3 covers 13 amino acids. This entry keeps only the CDR3 DNA: 39 bases, framed from base 1. Amplification of TCR beta CDR3 regions was carried out from RNA transcripts. A first-round RT-PCR of the TCR CDR3 used the HTBI primer set with the Qiagen OneStep RT-PCR kit. A second multiplex PCR round built the libraries, followed by size selection and purification. Sequencing of the libraries was done on an Illumina HiSeq2000 using paired-end 100 bp reads. As for how the authors treated the data: SOAPnuke was used to process the raw data, removing reads that contained adapters or uncalled bases, had a mean Phred below 15, or lacked an exact match to the constant primer or identifier. High-quality paired reads were merged using COPE v1.2.5, and each unique nucleotide sequence was defined as a clonotype. Clonotypes were aligned to IMGT TRBV, TRBD and TRBJ reference segments using MiTCR v1.1. The analysis was restricted to V-J combinations with a frequency above 0.0001, which together covered about 99% of the repertoires. A TCS score was defined as the ratio between F50 (clonal expansion) and ExV (chaos), using BLOSUM62-based TCRdist between CDR3 peptides within each V-J. Welch's t-statistics and random forest reduced 450 to 600 V-J features to roughly 13, which were used in a naive Bayes classifier (R e1071). Thyroid-blood repertoire similarity was quantified with the Morisita-Horn index. The public sequencing data were trimmed at Q25 with fastp and processed into clonotypes with MiXCR by TCRdb, which kept only in-frame beta chains. Every entry covers one CDR3 protein and lists the most common genes and DNA from its rows. The V and J calls here are based on TCRdb, not the publication. Here the sample has a few hundred thousand distinct CDR3 sequences; around 45% occur a single time. The top ten clones comprise about 8.3% of the sample.

The source of this sequence is a woman aged 18 to 35 with Graves' hyperthyroidism. The sequenced sample consisted of peripheral blood or thyroid tissue (not recorded which). This chain joins TRBV7-2 to TRBJ2-6, and TRBD1 matches 7 of the central bases. The DNA sequence is TGTGCCAGCACCCCCGACAGGGTGAACACTGAAGCTTTC. It specifies CASTPDRVNTEAF. The CDR3 plus the reference TRBV7-2 and TRBJ2-6 genes for the other parts give the full variable domain: GAGVSQSPSNKVTEKGKDVELRCDPISGHTALYWYRQSLGQGLEFLIYFQGNSAPDKSGLPSDRFSAERTGGSVSTLTIQRTQQEDSAVYLCASTPDRVNTEAFGAGSRLTVL.